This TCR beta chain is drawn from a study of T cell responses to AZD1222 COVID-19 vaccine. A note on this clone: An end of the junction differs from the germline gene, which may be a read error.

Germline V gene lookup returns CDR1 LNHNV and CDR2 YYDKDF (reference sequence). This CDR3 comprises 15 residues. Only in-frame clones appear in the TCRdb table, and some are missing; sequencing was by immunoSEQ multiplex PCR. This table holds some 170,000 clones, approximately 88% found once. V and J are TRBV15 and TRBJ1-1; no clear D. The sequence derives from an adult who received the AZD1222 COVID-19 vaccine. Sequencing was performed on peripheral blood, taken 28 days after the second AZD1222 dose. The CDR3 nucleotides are TGTGCCACCGGCCCGAGTGTCCACGGAAACAGTGAAGCTTTCTTT. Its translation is CATGPSVHGNSEAFF.